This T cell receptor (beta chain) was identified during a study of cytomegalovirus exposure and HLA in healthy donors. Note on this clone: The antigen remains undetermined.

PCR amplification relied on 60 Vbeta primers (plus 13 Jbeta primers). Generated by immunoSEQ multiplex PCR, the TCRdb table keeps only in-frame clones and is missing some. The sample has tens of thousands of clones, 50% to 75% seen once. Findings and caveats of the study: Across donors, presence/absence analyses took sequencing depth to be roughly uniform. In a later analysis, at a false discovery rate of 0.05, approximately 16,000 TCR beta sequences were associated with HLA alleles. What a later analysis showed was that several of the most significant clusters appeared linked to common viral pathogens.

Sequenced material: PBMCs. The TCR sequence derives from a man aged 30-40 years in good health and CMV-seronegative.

The CDR3 is CASSLGLLREGYGYTF. CDR3 DNA sequence: TGTGCCAGCAGTTTGGGACTCCTCAGGGAGGGCTATGGCTACACCTTC. This chain uses TRBV28 with TRBJ1-2, with D tentatively TRBD1 (5 bases). The germline V gene encodes CDR1 MDHEN and CDR2 SYDVKM. The CDR3 has 16 residues. V was cut by 3 bases and J by 4 bases, with 18 bases left in between.